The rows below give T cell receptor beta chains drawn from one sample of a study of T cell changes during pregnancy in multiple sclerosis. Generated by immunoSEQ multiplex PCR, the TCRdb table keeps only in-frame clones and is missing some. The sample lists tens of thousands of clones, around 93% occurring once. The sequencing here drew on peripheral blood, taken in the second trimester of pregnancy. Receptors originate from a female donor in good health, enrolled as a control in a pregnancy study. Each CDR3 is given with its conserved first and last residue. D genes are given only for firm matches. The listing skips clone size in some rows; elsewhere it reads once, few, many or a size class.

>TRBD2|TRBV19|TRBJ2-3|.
TGTGCCACGGGGCTGCGGGGGGGCCAGGGTTCTGCGCAGTATTTT
CATGLRGGQGSAQYF
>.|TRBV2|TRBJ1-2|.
TGTGCCAGCAGTGAGACGGAGAACACTAACTATGGCTACACCTTC
CASSETENTNYGYTF
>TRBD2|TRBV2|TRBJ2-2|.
TGTGCCAGCAGCCCCGGGACTAGCGGGAGGGAGCTGTTTTTT
CASSPGTSGRELFF
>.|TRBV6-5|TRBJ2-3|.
TGTGCCAGCAGTTACTCACCGGGACTCCTAAATTCGTTT
CASSYSPGLLNSF
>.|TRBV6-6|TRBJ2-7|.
TGTGCCAGCAGTTACTCCCCGGCAGGAGGCTACGAGCAGTACTTC
CASSYSPAGGYEQYF
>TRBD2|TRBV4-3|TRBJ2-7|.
TGCGCCAGCAGCCAAGGTTTAGCGGGAGAGACCTACGAGCAGTACTTC
CASSQGLAGETYEQYF
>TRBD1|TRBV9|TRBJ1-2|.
TGTGCCAGCAGCGTAGGACAGGGGGCACCTGGCTATGGCTACACCTTC
CASSVGQGAPGYGYTF
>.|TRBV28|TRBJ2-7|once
TGTGCCAGCAGTTTAAATGAAGACTTCTGCTTC
CASSLNEDFCF
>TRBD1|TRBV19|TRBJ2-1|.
TGTGCCAGTAAGGACAGGGACAGAGATGAGCAGTTCTTC
CASKDRDRDEQFF
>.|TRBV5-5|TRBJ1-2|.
TGTGCCAGCAGCTTGTCTACGTCAAGCCACGAGAACTATGGCTACACCTTC
CASSLSTSSHENYGYTF
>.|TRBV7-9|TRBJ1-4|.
TGTGCCAGCAGCTCATGGGGCCGGGCCCTCCGGGAAAAACTGTTTTTT
CASSSWGRALREKLFF
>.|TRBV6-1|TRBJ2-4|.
TGTGCCAGCAGTCTTGGACTAGCCAAAAACATTCAGTACTTC
CASSLGLAKNIQYF
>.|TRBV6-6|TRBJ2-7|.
TGTGCCAGCAGTTTAGGGGCCAACGGCTACGAGCAGTACTTC
CASSLGANGYEQYF
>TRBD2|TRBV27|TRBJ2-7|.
TGTGCCAGCAGTTTTAGCGGGTATTCCTACGAGCAGTACTTC
CASSFSGYSYEQYF
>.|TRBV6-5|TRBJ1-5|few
TGTGCCAGCAGTTGGGGGCTGGGGGGCAATCAGCCCCAGCATTTT
CASSWGLGGNQPQHF
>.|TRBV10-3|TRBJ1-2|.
TGTGCCATTTCGGTCGCCTCTAACTATGGCTACACCTTC
CAISVASNYGYTF
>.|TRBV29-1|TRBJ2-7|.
TGCGCCTTTAGAGCCTACGAGCAGTACTTC
CAFRAYEQYF
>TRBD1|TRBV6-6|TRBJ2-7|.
TGTGCCAGCAGGCGCCAGACAGGGGGCATCTACGAGCAGTACTTC
CASRRQTGGIYEQYF
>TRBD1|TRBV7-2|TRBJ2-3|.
TGTGCCAGCAGCTCGGATCTACAGGGGGTGATTCCAGATACGCAGTATTTT
CASSSDLQGVIPDTQYF
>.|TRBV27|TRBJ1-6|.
TGTGCCAGCAGTCCCTACCGACGGAGCAGCTCCTATAATTCACCCCTCCACTTT
CASSPYRRSSSYNSPLHF
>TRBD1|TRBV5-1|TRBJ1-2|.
TGCGCCAGCAGCCCTCGACCGGGACAGGGTATTATAGACTATGGCTACACCTTC
CASSPRPGQGIIDYGYTF
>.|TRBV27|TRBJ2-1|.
TGTGCCAGCAGTTTTATTAGCGGAAGCTCCTACAATGAGCAGTTCTTC
CASSFISGSSYNEQFF
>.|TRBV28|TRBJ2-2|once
TGTGCCAGCAGTTACCCTCAGACCGGGGAGCTGTTTTTT
CASSYPQTGELFF
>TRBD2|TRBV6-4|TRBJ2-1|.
TGTGCCAGCAGTGACTCGACACTAGCGGGGGGCCATGAGCAGTTCTTC
CASSDSTLAGGHEQFF
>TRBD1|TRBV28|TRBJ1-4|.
TGTGCCAGCAGACGGAGAGGGTCCACAGGGGGGTTTTCAGAAAAACTGTTTTTT
CASRRRGSTGGFSEKLFF
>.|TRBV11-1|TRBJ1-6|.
TGTGCCAGCAGCTTACAGGGGCCCCAAGGGTCACCCCTCCACTTT
CASSLQGPQGSPLHF
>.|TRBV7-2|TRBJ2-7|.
TGTGCCAGCAGCTTATTGGGACAAAACTCCTACGAGCAGTACTTC
CASSLLGQNSYEQYF
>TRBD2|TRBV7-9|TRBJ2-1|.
TGTGCCAGCAGCATCGGGACTAGCATGCGGGAAGAGCAGTTCTTC
CASSIGTSMREEQFF
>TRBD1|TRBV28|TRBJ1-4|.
TGTGCCAGCAGTTCGATCTCTGACAGGGGCCATGAAAAACTGTTTTTT
CASSSISDRGHEKLFF
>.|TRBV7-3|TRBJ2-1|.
TGTGCCAGCAGCCCCCCTGGGACAAATGAGCAGTTCTTC
CASSPPGTNEQFF
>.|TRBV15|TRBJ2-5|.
TGTGCCACCGGCAGGACAAACGAAGAGACCCAGTACTTC
CATGRTNEETQYF
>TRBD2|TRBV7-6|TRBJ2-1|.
TGTGCCAGCAGCCGCTCGGGCGGGGGGGGCAATGAGCAGTTCTTC
CASSRSGGGGNEQFF
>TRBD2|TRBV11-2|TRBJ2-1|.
TGTGCCAGCAGCTCACTAGCCCTTGAGGGCGGGAGATCTTACAATGAGCAGTTCTTC
CASSSLALEGGRSYNEQFF
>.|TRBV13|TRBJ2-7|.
TGTGCCAGCAGCTTTAGAGGGATTTACTACGAGCAGTACTTC
CASSFRGIYYEQYF
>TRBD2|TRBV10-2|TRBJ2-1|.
TGCGCCAGCAGTCAAGCATCCGGGACTAGCGGGACTTCTGAGCAGTTCTTC
CASSQASGTSGTSEQFF
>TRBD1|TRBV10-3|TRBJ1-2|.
TGTGCCATCAGCGGAACCGGGACAGGGGGCGCGGGCTATGGCTACACCTTC
CAISGTGTGGAGYGYTF
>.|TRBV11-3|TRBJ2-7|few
TGTGCCAGCAGCTTAGGACAGCTATACGAGCAGTACTTC
CASSLGQLYEQYF
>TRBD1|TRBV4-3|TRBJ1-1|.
TGCGCCAGCAGCCAGGACAGGGGTGATAGGGTAGCTTTCTTT
CASSQDRGDRVAFF
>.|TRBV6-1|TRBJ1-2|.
TGTGCCAGCAGTGAAGCTCAGGGAGGAGGGGACTATGGCTACACCTTC
CASSEAQGGGDYGYTF
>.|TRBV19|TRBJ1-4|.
TGTGCCAGTAGTATTTCGGCAGGGTATCTTGAAAAACTGTTTTTT
CASSISAGYLEKLFF
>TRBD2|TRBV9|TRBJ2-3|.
TGTGCCAGCAGCTCCCGGACTAGCGGGGATACGCAGTATTTT
CASSSRTSGDTQYF